Sequencing of this T cell receptor beta chain was carried out in a study of T cell changes during pregnancy in multiple sclerosis. The CDR3 loop spans 16 amino acids. V shed 3 bases and J 2 bases; nucleotides not matched to a gene: 3. CDR1 is SGHAT and CDR2 is FQNNGV in the germline V gene. Profiling relied on immunoSEQ multiplex PCR, and the TCRdb table lists in-frame clones only, not all of them. Of around 40,000 clones listed, 90% to 95% were seen once; the top ten hold less than 0.8%. The sequences come from CD4+ T cells from peripheral blood mononuclear cells, collected in the third trimester of pregnancy. The sequence derives from a female donor with multiple sclerosis, enrolled in a pregnancy study. The chain has TRBV11-2 and TRBJ2-2; 10 bases line up with TRBD2. CDR3 DNA sequence: TGTGCCAGCAGCTTTGGACTAGCGGTAAACACCGGGGAGCTGTTTTTT. Translation gives CASSFGLAVNTGELFF.